The clone carrying this TCR beta chain was seen only a few times. TCRdb re-derived calls from the 5' RACE reads in MiXCR, one entry per CDR3 protein. The sample yields 250,000 to 300,000 distinct CDR3 sequences, 15% to 20% seen once. The data originate from a study of T-cell memory formation after mild COVID-19. The germline V and J ends were trimmed by 7 bases and 6 bases, with 20 bases remaining between them. The CDR3 length is 15 residues. Germline V lookup: CDR1 KGHDR, CDR2 SFDVKD. This sequence joins TRBV24-1 and TRBJ2-5; tentatively, D is TRBD2 (7 bases). The source is a man aged 18 to 35 who had mild COVID-19 (a few samples of this study predate the infection). Cell type and time point are not known. Sequencing was carried out using PBMCs or a T cell subset sorted from them (not recorded which). In DNA, the CDR3 is TGTGCCACCAGCGACGGGGGCGGGGGAACGAAGACCCAGTACTTC. Translated: CATSDGGGGTKTQYF.